This is a list of T cell receptor beta chains from one sample in a study of T cell changes during pregnancy in multiple sclerosis. Libraries were prepared by immunoSEQ multiplex PCR; TCRdb keeps only in-frame clonotypes and omits some of them. This table holds approximately 60,000 clones, approximately 90% found once. The source was peripheral blood, collected after pregnancy. Receptor source: a female donor in good health, enrolled as a control in a pregnancy study. The CDR3 runs from the conserved cysteine through the conserved F or W. D genes are given only for firm matches. A row's size may be missing; if present it is once, few, many or a size class.

NA	TRBD2	TRBJ2-5	TRBV6-1	CASSGSGRAETQYF	TGTGCCAGCAGTGGTAGCGGGAGAGCAGAGACCCAGTACTTC
NA	NA	TRBJ2-5	TRBV11-3	CASSKGDWETQYF	TGTGCCAGCAGCAAGGGGGATTGGGAGACCCAGTACTTC
few	NA	TRBJ1-4	TRBV19	CASSLEGATNEKLFF	TGTGCCAGTTCCCTGGAGGGTGCAACTAATGAAAAACTGTTTTTT
NA	NA	TRBJ2-2	TRBV11-3	CPRQEITGELFF	TGTCCCCGACAGGAAATCACCGGGGAGCTGTTTTTT
NA	NA	TRBJ2-2	TRBV5-4	CASRSGAGELFF	TGTGCCAGCAGGTCCGGGGCCGGGGAGCTGTTTTTT
NA	NA	TRBJ1-1	TRBV18	CASSPPIFAGNTEAFF	TGTGCCAGCTCACCACCGATCTTCGCCGGGAACACTGAAGCTTTCTTT
NA	NA	TRBJ2-7	TRBV7-2	CASSFIARGEQYF	TGTGCCAGCAGCTTTATCGCTAGGGGCGAGCAGTACTTC
once	NA	TRBJ2-3	TRBV5-1	CASSLGGGRADTQYF	TGCGCCAGCAGCTTGGGAGGGGGTAGGGCAGATACGCAGTATTTT
NA	NA	TRBJ1-5	TRBV4-1	CASSQDRGSQPQHF	TGCGCCAGCAGCCAAGATCGGGGGTCTCAGCCCCAGCATTTT
NA	TRBD1	TRBJ2-5	TRBV19	CASSIKQGVTETQYF	TGTGCCAGTAGTATAAAACAGGGGGTCACAGAGACCCAGTACTTC
NA	TRBD1	TRBJ1-5	TRBV9	CASSVAGQGDQPQHF	TGTGCCAGCAGCGTAGCTGGACAGGGGGATCAGCCCCAGCATTTT
NA	TRBD2	TRBJ2-5	TRBV5-1	CASSLVSGAQETQYF	TGCGCCAGCAGCTTGGTTAGCGGGGCCCAAGAGACCCAGTACTTC
NA	TRBD1	TRBJ2-1	TRBV4-1	CASSQVGGQGVSGNEQFF	TGCGCCAGCAGCCAAGTAGGTGGACAGGGAGTATCGGGCAATGAGCAGTTCTTC
once	NA	TRBJ2-3	TRBV7-2	CASRPTPRGTDTQYF	TGTGCCAGCAGGCCTACACCCCGGGGCACAGATACGCAGTATTTT
NA	NA	TRBJ2-3	TRBV6-5	CATSAADTQYF	TGTGCCACCTCGGCGGCAGATACGCAGTATTTT
once	TRBD2	TRBJ2-7	TRBV14	CASSRLAGSYEQYF	TGTGCCAGCAGCCGACTAGCGGGATCCTACGAGCAGTACTTC
NA	NA	TRBJ1-4	TRBV28	CASSLSRGIGEKLFF	TGTGCCAGCAGTTTAAGCCGAGGAATTGGCGAAAAACTGTTTTTT
NA	TRBD2	TRBJ2-7	TRBV18	CASSAGAGGPNEQYF	TGTGCCAGCTCGGCAGGGGCGGGAGGGCCGAACGAGCAGTACTTC
NA	NA	TRBJ1-2	TRBV4-3	CASSQPTIDGGYGHTF	TGCGCCAGCAGCCAGCCTACCATTGACGGAGGCTATGGCCACACCTTC
medium-sized	NA	TRBJ1-2	TRBV7-3	CASSPRTSPRYGYTF	TGTGCCAGCAGCCCACGGACATCCCCTAGGTATGGCTACACCTTC
NA	TRBD1	TRBJ2-1	TRBV12-5	CASGLPPGQSSYNEQFF	TGTGCTAGTGGTTTGCCTCCGGGACAGAGCTCCTACAATGAGCAGTTCTTC
NA	TRBD1	TRBJ2-3	TRBV6-5	CASSAEDRGTDTQYF	TGTGCCAGCAGCGCTGAAGACAGGGGCACAGATACGCAGTATTTT
NA	TRBD2	TRBJ2-5	TRBV29-1	CSGMTSYETQYF	TGCAGCGGAATGACTAGCTACGAGACCCAGTACTTC
NA	NA	TRBJ1-1	TRBV7-3	CASSSMTGTEAFF	TGTGCCAGCAGCTCTATGACAGGTACTGAAGCTTTCTTT
NA	NA	TRBJ1-1	TRBV2	CASGRGGTEAFF	TGTGCCAGCGGTCGGGGGGGCACTGAAGCTTTCTTT
NA	TRBD1	TRBJ2-2	TRBV5-8	CASSFDRGRYTGELFF	TGTGCCAGCAGCTTTGACAGGGGGAGGTACACCGGGGAGCTGTTTTTT
NA	NA	TRBJ1-1	TRBV6-5	CASKGGLLKDTEAFF	TGTGCCAGCAAGGGGGGGTTGCTAAAGGACACTGAAGCTTTCTTT
NA	NA	TRBJ2-5	TRBV5-1	CASSPQADQETQYF	TGCGCCAGCAGCCCACAGGCGGACCAAGAGACCCAGTACTTC
NA	TRBD1	TRBJ2-7	TRBV15	CATSRRQGPYEQYF	TGTGCCACCAGTCGGAGACAGGGGCCTTACGAGCAGTACTTC
NA	NA	TRBJ2-2	TRBV6-5	CASSYAGKILFF	TGTGCCAGCAGTTACGCGGGGAAGATACTGTTTTTT
NA	NA	TRBJ1-1	TRBV5-1	CASSPTGGWATEAFF	TGCGCCAGCAGCCCCACGGGGGGATGGGCCACTGAAGCTTTCTTT
NA	TRBD1	TRBJ1-1	TRBV5-6	CASSLDRGYSTEAFF	TGTGCCAGCAGCTTGGACAGGGGCTACAGTACTGAAGCTTTCTTT
NA	TRBD2	TRBJ2-7	TRBV19	CASSMGGAGPYEQYF	TGTGCCAGTAGTATGGGAGGGGCAGGGCCCTACGAGCAGTACTTC
NA	NA	TRBJ2-5	TRBV7-2	CASSQGRNQETQYF	TGTGCCAGCAGCCAGGGGCGGAACCAAGAGACCCAGTACTTC
once	TRBD1	TRBJ2-5	TRBV7-9	CASSPPNRGPPWGQETQYF	TGTGCCAGCAGCCCTCCGAACAGGGGGCCTCCTTGGGGCCAAGAGACCCAGTACTTC
NA	TRBD1	TRBJ2-1	TRBV9	CASSAPGQGVGEQFF	TGTGCCAGCAGCGCCCCGGGACAGGGGGTTGGTGAGCAGTTCTTC
NA	NA	TRBJ2-5	TRBV15	CATTPTRQPQETQYF	TGTGCCACCACCCCGACAAGGCAGCCTCAAGAGACCCAGTACTTC
NA	TRBD1	TRBJ2-3	TRBV7-8	CASKVGTGVADTQYF	TGTGCCAGCAAAGTAGGGACAGGGGTTGCAGATACGCAGTATTTT
NA	NA	TRBJ2-1	TRBV13	CASSVQVPAHQNEQFF	TGTGCCAGCAGCGTCCAGGTGCCGGCCCACCAGAATGAGCAGTTCTTC
NA	NA	TRBJ2-7	TRBV7-9	CASSLEGTPYEQYF	TGTGCCAGCAGCTTAGAAGGGACACCCTACGAGCAGTACTTC
NA	TRBD1	TRBJ2-2	TRBV19	CASSPNPSTGANTGELFF	TGTGCCAGTAGTCCCAATCCCTCGACAGGGGCGAACACCGGGGAGCTGTTTTTT
once	NA	TRBJ1-3	TRBV28	CASSFYADFSGNTIYF	TGTGCCAGCAGTTTTTACGCAGATTTCTCTGGAAACACCATATATTTT
once	NA	TRBJ1-1	TRBV27	CASSSLLTNTEAFF	TGTGCCAGCAGTTCCCTACTCACCAACACTGAAGCTTTCTTT
NA	NA	TRBJ1-1	TRBV6-6	CASSSSRGQTEAFF	TGTGCCAGCAGTTCCTCTAGAGGGCAAACTGAAGCTTTCTTT
NA	NA	TRBJ2-1	TRBV11-2	CASSLIAEQFF	TGTGCCAGCAGCCTCATAGCCGAGCAGTTCTTC
NA	NA	TRBJ2-3	TRBV27	CASRYTDTQYF	TGTGCCAGCAGGTACACAGATACGCAGTATTTT